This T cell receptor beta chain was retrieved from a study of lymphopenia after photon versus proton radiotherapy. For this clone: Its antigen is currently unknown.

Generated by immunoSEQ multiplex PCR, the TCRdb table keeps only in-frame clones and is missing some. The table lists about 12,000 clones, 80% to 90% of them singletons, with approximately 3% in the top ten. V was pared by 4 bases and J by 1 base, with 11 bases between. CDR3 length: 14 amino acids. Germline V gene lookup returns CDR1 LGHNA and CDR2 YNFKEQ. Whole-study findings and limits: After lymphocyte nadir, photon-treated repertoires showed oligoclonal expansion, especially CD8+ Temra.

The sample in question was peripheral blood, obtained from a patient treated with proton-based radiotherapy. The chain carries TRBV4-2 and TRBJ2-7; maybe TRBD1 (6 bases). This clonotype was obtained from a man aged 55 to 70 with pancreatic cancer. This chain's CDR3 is CASSPLGGSYEQYF. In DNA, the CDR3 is TGTGCCAGCAGCCCCCTAGGGGGATCCTACGAGCAGTACTTC.